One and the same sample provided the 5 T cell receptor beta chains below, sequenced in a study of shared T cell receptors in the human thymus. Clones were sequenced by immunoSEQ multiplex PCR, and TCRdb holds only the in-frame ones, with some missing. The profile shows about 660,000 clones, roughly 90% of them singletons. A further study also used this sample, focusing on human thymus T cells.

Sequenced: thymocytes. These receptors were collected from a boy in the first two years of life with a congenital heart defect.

DNA for the CDR3: TGTGCCAGCAGTGAATGGAGGGCAAGGAAAGCTTTCTTT. As protein: CASSEWRARKAFF. The chain has TRBV6-1 and TRBJ1-1, with D hard to call. The CDR3 sequence is 13 residues long. CDR1 is MNHNS, CDR2 SASEGT, per germline. The V gene lost 2 bases and the J gene lost 9 bases, with 13 bases spanning the gap.

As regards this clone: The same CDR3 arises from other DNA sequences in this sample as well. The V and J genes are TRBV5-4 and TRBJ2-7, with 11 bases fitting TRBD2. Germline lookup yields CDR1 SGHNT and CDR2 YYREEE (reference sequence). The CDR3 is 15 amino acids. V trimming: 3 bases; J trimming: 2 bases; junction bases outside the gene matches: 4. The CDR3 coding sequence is TGTGCCAGCAGCTCCGGGACTAGCGGTCCCTACGAGCAGTACTTC. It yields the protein CASSSGTSGPYEQYF.

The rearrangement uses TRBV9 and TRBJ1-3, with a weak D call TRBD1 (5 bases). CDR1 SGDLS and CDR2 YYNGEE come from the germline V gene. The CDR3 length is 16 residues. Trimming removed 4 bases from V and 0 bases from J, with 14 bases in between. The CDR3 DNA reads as TGTGCCAGCAGCACCCCGGGACTGAGCTCTGGAAACACCATATATTTT. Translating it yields CASSTPGLSSGNTIYF.

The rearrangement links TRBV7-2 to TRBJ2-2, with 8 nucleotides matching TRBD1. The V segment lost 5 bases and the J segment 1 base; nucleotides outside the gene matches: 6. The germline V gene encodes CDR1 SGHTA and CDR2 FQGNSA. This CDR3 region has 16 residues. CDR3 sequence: CASSPEGTGNTGELFF. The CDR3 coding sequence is TGTGCCAGCAGCCCCGAGGGGACAGGGAACACCGGGGAGCTGTTTTTT.

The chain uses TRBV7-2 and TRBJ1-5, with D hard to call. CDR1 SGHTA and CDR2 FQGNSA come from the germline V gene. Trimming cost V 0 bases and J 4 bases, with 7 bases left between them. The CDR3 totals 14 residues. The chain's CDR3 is CASSLAPGNQPQHF. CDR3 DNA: TGTGCCAGCAGCTTAGCGCCGGGGAATCAGCCCCAGCATTTT. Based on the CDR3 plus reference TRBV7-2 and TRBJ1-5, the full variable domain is GAGVSQSPSNKVTEKGKDVELRCDPISGHTALYWYRQSLGQGLEFLIYFQGNSAPDKSGLPSDRFSAERTGGSVSTLTIQRTQQEDSAVYLCASSLAPGNQPQHFGDGTRLSIL.